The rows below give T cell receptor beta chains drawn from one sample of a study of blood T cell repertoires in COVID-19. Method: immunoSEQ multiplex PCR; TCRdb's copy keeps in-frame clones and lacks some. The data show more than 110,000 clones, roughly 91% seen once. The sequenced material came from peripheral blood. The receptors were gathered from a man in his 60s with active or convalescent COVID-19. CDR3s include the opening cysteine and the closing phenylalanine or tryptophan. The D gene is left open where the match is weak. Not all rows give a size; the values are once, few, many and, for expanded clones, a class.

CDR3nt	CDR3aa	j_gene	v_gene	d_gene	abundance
TGTGCCATAGAAACAGCACTGGAGGATGGCTACACCTTC	CAIETALEDGYTF	TRBJ1-2	TRBV28	-	-
TGTGCCACCAGCAGAGAAATGTCGATGGGCCTTTATAATTCACCCCTCCACTTT	CATSREMSMGLYNSPLHF	TRBJ1-6	TRBV15	-	-
TGTGCCAGCAGCGTCAACTCAGGGGGCTGGGATGGCTACACCTTC	CASSVNSGGWDGYTF	TRBJ1-2	TRBV9	TRBD1	-
TGTGCCAGTGCTCTAGCGGGAGTCGTAGAGACCCAGTACTTC	CASALAGVVETQYF	TRBJ2-5	TRBV25-1	TRBD2	-
TGTGCCAGCTCACTGACAGTTGAATATGGCTACACCTTC	CASSLTVEYGYTF	TRBJ1-2	TRBV18	-	-
TGCAGCGTGTCGGGACAGAGCACAACTAATGAAAAACTGTTTTTT	CSVSGQSTTNEKLFF	TRBJ1-4	TRBV29-1	TRBD1	-
TGTGCCAGCAGCTTTCCCCGGACTAGCGGGGGCGACACCGGGGAGCTGTTTTTT	CASSFPRTSGGDTGELFF	TRBJ2-2	TRBV7-9	TRBD2	few
TGTGCCAGTAGCCTCATTATACAGGTCCGCTCTGGAAACACCATATATTTT	CASSLIIQVRSGNTIYF	TRBJ1-3	TRBV19	-	-
TGTGCCAGCTCTCTAGCGGAAGAGACCCAGTACTTC	CASSLAEETQYF	TRBJ2-5	TRBV18	TRBD2	-
TGTGCCACCAGCCGCACAGGGCTAGACTCTGGGGCCAACGTCCTGACTTTC	CATSRTGLDSGANVLTF	TRBJ2-6	TRBV24-1	-	-
TGTGCCAGCAGCCAAGTGCGGAATGACGGGTTCGCCGAGCAGTACTTC	CASSQVRNDGFAEQYF	TRBJ2-7	TRBV4-2	-	-
TGTGCCAGCAGCCCAAGACTAGCGGGGGTAGCGGATACGCAGTATTTT	CASSPRLAGVADTQYF	TRBJ2-3	TRBV7-8	TRBD2	-
TGTGCCAGCAGCTCCGGGTCTAACACTGAAGCTTTCTTT	CASSSGSNTEAFF	TRBJ1-1	TRBV5-6	-	-
TGTGCCAGCAGCTTTTCTAGCGGGGGGGCTGGCGAGCAGTACTTC	CASSFSSGGAGEQYF	TRBJ2-7	TRBV7-2	TRBD2	-
TGTGCCATCAGTGGGGGCGGGAGGGGCAATGAGCAGTTCTTC	CAISGGGRGNEQFF	TRBJ2-1	TRBV10-3	TRBD2	-
TGCAGCGTCGCCCCCCAAGGGGCCACTGAAGCTTTCTTT	CSVAPQGATEAFF	TRBJ1-1	TRBV29-1	-	once
TGCGCCAGCAGCCCGGGGGGCAGGGGTGGAAACACCATATATTTT	CASSPGGRGGNTIYF	TRBJ1-3	TRBV5-1	-	-
TGTGCCAGCAGTTTACGGGGGGAAGGGGAGCTGTTTTTT	CASSLRGEGELFF	TRBJ2-2	TRBV27	TRBD2	-
TGTGCCAATTCGAGGAGGGAAGGTCGAGTCTATGGCTACACCTTC	CANSRREGRVYGYTF	TRBJ1-2	TRBV24-1	-	-
TGTGCCATCAGTGAGTCACCAGACTACCACTACGAGCAGTACTTC	CAISESPDYHYEQYF	TRBJ2-7	TRBV10-3	-	-
TGTGCCAGTACCTTACTCCAGGGGGGTTTCACCGGGGAGCTGTTTTTT	CASTLLQGGFTGELFF	TRBJ2-2	TRBV19	-	few
TGTGCCAGCACCCAACAGGGGGCACACTATGGCTACACCTTC	CASTQQGAHYGYTF	TRBJ1-2	TRBV9	TRBD1	once
TGTGCCAGCAGTTCCCAGACAGGACTGAACACTGAAGCTTTCTTT	CASSSQTGLNTEAFF	TRBJ1-1	TRBV6-6	-	few
TGTGCCAGCAGTTCCCTACAGGGGATCGATGGCTACACCTTC	CASSSLQGIDGYTF	TRBJ1-2	TRBV28	TRBD1	-
TGTGCCAGCAGCTTAAAACGAGGCTTTGGTCACACTGAAGCTTTCTTT	CASSLKRGFGHTEAFF	TRBJ1-1	TRBV7-2	-	-
TGCGCCAGCAGCCCAAGGGAGGGACTGGCGGTTTCACCCCTCCACTTT	CASSPREGLAVSPLHF	TRBJ1-6	TRBV4-1	-	-
TGTGCCCGGGAAGACCCAGACAGGACTAACACCGGGGAGCTGTTTTTT	CAREDPDRTNTGELFF	TRBJ2-2	TRBV30	-	-
TGCGCCAGCAGCCAGGCACTAGCGGTCTTCTCTGGGGCCAACGTCCTGACTTTC	CASSQALAVFSGANVLTF	TRBJ2-6	TRBV4-3	TRBD2	-
TGTGCCACCAGTGATTTGCGAAGGGGGGATACGCAGTATTTT	CATSDLRRGDTQYF	TRBJ2-3	TRBV24-1	-	-
TGTGCCACGAGGGGGGCAACTAGCGAGGGGTCCTACAATGAGCAGTTCTTC	CATRGATSEGSYNEQFF	TRBJ2-1	TRBV19	-	once